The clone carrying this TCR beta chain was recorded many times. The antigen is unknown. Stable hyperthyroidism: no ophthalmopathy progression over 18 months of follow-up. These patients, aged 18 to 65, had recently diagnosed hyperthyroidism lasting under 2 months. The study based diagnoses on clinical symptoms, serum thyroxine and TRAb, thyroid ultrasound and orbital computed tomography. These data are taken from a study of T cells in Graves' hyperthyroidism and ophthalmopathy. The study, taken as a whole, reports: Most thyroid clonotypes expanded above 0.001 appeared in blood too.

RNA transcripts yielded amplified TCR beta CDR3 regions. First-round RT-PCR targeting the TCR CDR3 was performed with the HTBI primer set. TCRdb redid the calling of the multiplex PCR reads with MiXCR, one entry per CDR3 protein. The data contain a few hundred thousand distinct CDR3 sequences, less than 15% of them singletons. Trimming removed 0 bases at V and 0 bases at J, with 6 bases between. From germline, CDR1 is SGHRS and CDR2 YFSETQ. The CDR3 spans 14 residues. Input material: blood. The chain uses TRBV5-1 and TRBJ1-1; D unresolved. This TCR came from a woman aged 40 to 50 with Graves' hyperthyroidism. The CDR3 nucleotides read TGCGCCAGCAGCTTGGACGGAATGAACACTGAAGCTTTCTTT. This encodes CASSLDGMNTEAFF.